The clone carrying this TCR beta chain was seen only a few times. Its target is not known. Cultured CD4+ T cells had their DNA profiled by the Oncomine TCR Beta short-read assay. MiXCR, applied by TCRdb to the PCR reads, yields one record per CDR3 protein. The data contain approximately 3,500 distinct CDR3 sequences, 35% to 55% of them singletons. The sample is drawn from a study of vaccination and CD4 T cells after COVID-19. Study summary: Four females and six males made up the convalescents, two of whom were Hispanic. Following dose two, a median around 65 days (range 14 to 241) passed before post-vaccine samples were taken. Study results and caveats: In median terms, SARS-CoV-2-reactive clonotypes went from about 20 to 38, a nonsignificant rise.

From germline, CDR1 is SGHNT and CDR2 YYREEE (reference sequence). V lost 0 bases and J lost 4; bases outside the gene matches: 14. The CDR3 consists of 18 residues. Treatment here: roughly ten-day PBMC culture with coronavirus spike peptide pools or control peptides (ViraFEST assay). V usage is TRBV5-4 and J usage is TRBJ1-2; TRBD1 matches at 8 bases. The clonotype originates from a human donor who had recovered from COVID-19. The specimen was CD4+ T cells from blood, cultured in vitro. The CDR3 DNA reads TGTGCCAGCAGCTTGGGTTCAGGGGGCATCGTGTCTATCTATGGCTACACCTTC. Translated, it gives CASSLGSGGIVSIYGYTF.